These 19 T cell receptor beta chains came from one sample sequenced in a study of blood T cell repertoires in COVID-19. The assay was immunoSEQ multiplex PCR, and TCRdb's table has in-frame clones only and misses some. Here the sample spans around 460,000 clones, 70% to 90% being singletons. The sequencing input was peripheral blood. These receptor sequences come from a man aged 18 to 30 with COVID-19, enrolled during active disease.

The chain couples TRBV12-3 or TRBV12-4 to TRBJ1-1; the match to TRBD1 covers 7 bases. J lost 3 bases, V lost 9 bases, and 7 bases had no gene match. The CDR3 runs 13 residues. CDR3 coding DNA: TGTGCCAGTGGGGGACAGACTTACACTGAAGCTTTCTTT. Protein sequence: CASGGQTYTEAFF.

For the CDR3, the DNA is TGCGCCAGCAGCTTGTTACGGGGTAGCACAGATACGCAGTATTTT. As protein: CASSLLRGSTDTQYF. The chain is built from TRBV5-1 and TRBJ2-3, with TRBD2 as a possible D gene (5 bases). The germline CDR1 and CDR2 sequences are SGHRS and YFSETQ. The CDR3 has 15 residues. V lost 1 base and J 0 bases, leaving 9 bases between the germline ends.

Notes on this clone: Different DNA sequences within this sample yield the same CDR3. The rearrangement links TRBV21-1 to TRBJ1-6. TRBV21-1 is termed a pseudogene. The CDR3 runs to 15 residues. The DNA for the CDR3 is TGTGCCAGCAGCACTAAACTAGCCATTAATTCACCCCTCCACTTT. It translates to CASSTKLAINSPLHF.

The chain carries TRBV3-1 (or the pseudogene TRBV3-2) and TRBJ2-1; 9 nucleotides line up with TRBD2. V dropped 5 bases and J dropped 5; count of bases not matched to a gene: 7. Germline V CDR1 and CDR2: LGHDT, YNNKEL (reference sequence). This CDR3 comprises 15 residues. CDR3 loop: CASSSWASGNNEQFF. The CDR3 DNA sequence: TGTGCCAGCAGCTCTTGGGCTAGCGGGAACAATGAGCAGTTCTTC.

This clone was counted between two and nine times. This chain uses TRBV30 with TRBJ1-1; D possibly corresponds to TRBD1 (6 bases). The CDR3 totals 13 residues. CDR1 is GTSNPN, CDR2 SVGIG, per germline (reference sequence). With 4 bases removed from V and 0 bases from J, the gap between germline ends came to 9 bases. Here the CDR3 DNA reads TGTGCCTGGAACAGGGCTTTGAACACTGAAGCTTTCTTT. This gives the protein CAWNRALNTEAFF. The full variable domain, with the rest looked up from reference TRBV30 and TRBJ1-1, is SQTIHQWPATLVQPVGSPLSLECTVEGTSNPNLYWYRQAAGRGLQLLFYSVGIGQISSEVPQNLSASRPQDRQFILSSKKLLLSDSGFYLCAWNRALNTEAFFGQGTRLTVV.

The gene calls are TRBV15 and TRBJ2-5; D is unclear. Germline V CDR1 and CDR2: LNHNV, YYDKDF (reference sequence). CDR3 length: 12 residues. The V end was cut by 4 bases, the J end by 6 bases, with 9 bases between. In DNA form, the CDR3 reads TGTGCCACCAGCACCTCGACTCAGACCCAGTACTTC. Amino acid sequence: CATSTSTQTQYF.

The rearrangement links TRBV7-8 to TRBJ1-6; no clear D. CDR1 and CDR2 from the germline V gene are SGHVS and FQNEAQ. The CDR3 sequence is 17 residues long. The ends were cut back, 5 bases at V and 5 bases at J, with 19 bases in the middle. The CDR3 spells CASSLYLLGSNNSPLHF. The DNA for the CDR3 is TGTGCCAGCAGCCTATACTTGCTTGGTTCGAATAATTCACCCCTCCACTTT. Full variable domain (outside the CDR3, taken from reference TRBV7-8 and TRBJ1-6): GAGVSQSPRYKVAKRGQDVALRCDPISGHVSLFWYQQALGQGPEFLTYFQNEAQLDKSGLPSDRFFAERPEGSVSTLKIQRTQQEDSAVYLCASSLYLLGSNNSPLHFGNGTRLTVT.

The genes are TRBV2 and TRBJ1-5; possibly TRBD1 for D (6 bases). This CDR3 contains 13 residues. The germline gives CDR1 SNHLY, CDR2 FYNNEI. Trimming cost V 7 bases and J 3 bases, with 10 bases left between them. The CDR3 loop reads CASNWDNNQPQHF. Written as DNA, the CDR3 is TGTGCCAGCAATTGGGACAACAATCAGCCCCAGCATTTT.

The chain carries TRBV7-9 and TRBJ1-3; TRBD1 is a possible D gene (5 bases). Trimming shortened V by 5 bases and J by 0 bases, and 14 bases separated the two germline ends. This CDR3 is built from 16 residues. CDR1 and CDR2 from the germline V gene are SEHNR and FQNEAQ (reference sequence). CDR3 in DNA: TGTGCCAGCAGCGTACCGACTGACAGCTCTGGAAACACCATATATTTT. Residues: CASSVPTDSSGNTIYF.

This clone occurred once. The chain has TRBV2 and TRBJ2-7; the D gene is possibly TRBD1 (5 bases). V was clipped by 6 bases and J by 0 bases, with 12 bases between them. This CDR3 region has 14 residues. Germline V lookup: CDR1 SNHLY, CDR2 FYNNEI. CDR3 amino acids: CASSYRQSSYEQYF. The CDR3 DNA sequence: TGTGCCAGCAGCTACAGGCAGAGCTCCTACGAGCAGTACTTC.

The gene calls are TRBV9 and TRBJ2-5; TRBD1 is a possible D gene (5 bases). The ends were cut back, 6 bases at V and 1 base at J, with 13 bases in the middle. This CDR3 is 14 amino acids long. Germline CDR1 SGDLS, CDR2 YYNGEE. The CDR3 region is CASTPDRFQETQYF. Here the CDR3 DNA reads TGTGCCAGCACCCCAGACAGATTCCAAGAGACCCAGTACTTC.

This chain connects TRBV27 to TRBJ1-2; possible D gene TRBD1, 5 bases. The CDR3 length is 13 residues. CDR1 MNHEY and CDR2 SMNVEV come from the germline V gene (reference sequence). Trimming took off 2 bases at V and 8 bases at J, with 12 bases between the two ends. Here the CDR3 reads CASSLEGRGGYTF. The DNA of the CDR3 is TGTGCCAGCAGTTTAGAGGGGAGGGGCGGCTACACCTTC.

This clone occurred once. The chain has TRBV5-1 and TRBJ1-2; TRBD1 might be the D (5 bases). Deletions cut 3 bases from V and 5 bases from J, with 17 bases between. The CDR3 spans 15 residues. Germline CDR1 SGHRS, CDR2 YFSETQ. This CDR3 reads CASSWGGLPRYGYTF. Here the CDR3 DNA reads TGCGCCAGCAGCTGGGGCGGCCTCCCAAGGTATGGCTACACCTTC.

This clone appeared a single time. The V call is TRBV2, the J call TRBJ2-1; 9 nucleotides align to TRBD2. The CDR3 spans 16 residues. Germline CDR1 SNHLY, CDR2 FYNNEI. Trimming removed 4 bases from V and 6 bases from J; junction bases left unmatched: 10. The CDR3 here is CASSGFRGRASNEQFF. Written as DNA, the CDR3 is TGTGCCAGCAGTGGGTTTCGCGGGAGGGCCTCCAATGAGCAGTTCTTC.

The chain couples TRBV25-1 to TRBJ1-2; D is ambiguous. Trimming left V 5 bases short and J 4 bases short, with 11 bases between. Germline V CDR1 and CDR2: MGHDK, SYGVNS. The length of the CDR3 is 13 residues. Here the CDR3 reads CASSWEQPYGYTF. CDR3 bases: TGTGCCAGCAGTTGGGAGCAGCCCTATGGCTACACCTTC.

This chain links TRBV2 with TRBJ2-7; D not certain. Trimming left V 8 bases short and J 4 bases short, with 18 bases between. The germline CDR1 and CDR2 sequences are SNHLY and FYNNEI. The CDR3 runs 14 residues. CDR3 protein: CASQYEEMSYEQYF. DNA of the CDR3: TGTGCCAGCCAGTACGAGGAAATGAGTTACGAGCAGTACTTC.

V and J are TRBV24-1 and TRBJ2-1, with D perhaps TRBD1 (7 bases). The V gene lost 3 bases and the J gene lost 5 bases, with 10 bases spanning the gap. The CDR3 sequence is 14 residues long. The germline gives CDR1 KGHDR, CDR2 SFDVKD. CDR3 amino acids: CATSDPRGDNEQFF. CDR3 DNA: TGTGCCACCAGTGATCCCAGGGGGGACAATGAGCAGTTCTTC.

The CDR3 region has the DNA TGTGCCAGCGCGGGGGGCGGGGAGCTGTTTTTT. Residues: CASAGGGELFF. The chain has TRBV7-9 and TRBJ2-2, with 8 positions matching TRBD2. Trimming at V came to 8 bases and at J to 7 bases, leaving 0 bases not matched to a gene. CDR1 is SEHNR and CDR2 is FQNEAQ in the germline V gene (reference sequence). CDR3 length equals 11 residues.

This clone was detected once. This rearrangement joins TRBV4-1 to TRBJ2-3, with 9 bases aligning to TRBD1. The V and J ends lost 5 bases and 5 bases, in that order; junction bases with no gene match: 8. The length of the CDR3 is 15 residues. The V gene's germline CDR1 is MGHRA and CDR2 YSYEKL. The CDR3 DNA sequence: TGCGCCAGCAGCGGGGGACAGGGAAAGGGAGATACGCAGTATTTT. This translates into CASSGGQGKGDTQYF.